Presented here are 26 T cell receptor beta chains from one specimen sequenced in a study of T cell responses to AZD1222 COVID-19 vaccine. TCRdb's table, derived via immunoSEQ multiplex PCR, lists solely in-frame clones and lacks some. The sample contains 210,000 or so clones, about 94% of which appear only once. This material consisted of peripheral blood, taken 28 days after the second dose of the MenACWY control vaccine. The receptors were gathered from an adult who received the MenACWY meningococcal vaccine as a control.

J is TRBJ2-1 and V is TRBV7-3; 14 nucleotides align to TRBD2. The V segment lost 3 bases and the J segment 8 bases; nucleotides outside the gene matches: 3. Germline CDR1 reads SGHTA; CDR2 reads FQGTGA. The CDR3 length is 15 residues. The CDR3 loop reads CASSLGLAGVYEQFF. DNA of the CDR3: TGTGCCAGCAGCTTGGGACTAGCGGGAGTTTATGAGCAGTTCTTC.

The CDR3 DNA sequence: TGTGCCAGCAGCTTACAGGGGGATAGCAATCAGCCCCAGCATTTT. Its protein product is CASSLQGDSNQPQHF. The J gene is TRBJ1-5, the V gene TRBV7-2; 7 nucleotides align to TRBD1. The germline V gene encodes CDR1 SGHTA and CDR2 FQGNSA. Trimming at V came to 2 bases and at J to 0 bases, leaving 1 base not matched to a gene. The CDR3 has 15 residues.

The J gene is TRBJ2-5, the V gene TRBV21-1; the D call TRBD2 from the table was never checked on the DNA. TRBV21-1 is a pseudogene locus. The CDR3 covers 14 residues. As DNA, the CDR3 is TGTGCCAGCAGCCCAAATGACTATCGAGAGACCCAGTACTTC. Protein: CASSPNDYRETQYF.

The chain combines TRBV7-9 with TRBJ1-4; a possible D gene is TRBD1 (6 bases). V lost 5 bases, J lost 7 bases, and 17 bases lay in between. Germline lookup yields CDR1 SEHNR and CDR2 FQNEAQ (reference sequence). The CDR3 length is 15 residues. The CDR3 spells CASSGGIGTFEKLFF. The CDR3 coding sequence is TGTGCCAGCAGCGGGGGGATCGGGACATTTGAAAAACTGTTTTTT.

The chain couples TRBV13 to TRBJ2-2; TRBD1 matches at 7 bases. J lost 4 bases, V lost 5 bases, and 1 base had no gene match. The CDR3 contains 13 residues. CDR1 is PRHDT, CDR2 FYEKMQ, per germline (reference sequence). The CDR3 spells CASSPGGTGELFF. The CDR3 DNA is TGTGCCAGCAGCCCAGGGGGCACCGGGGAGCTGTTTTTT.

The CDR3 DNA reads as TGTGCCAGCAGCTTCACAGGGGCCGGGGGAAACACCATATATTTT. This codes for CASSFTGAGGNTIYF. The chain couples TRBV28 to TRBJ1-3; 7 bases agree with TRBD1. V shed 6 bases and J 4 bases; nucleotides not matched to a gene: 9. Looked up from germline, CDR1 is MDHEN and CDR2 is SYDVKM. This CDR3 comprises 15 residues.

The chain has TRBV5-1 and TRBJ2-3; TRBD2 aligns across 9 bases. The CDR3 runs 18 residues. Looked up from germline, CDR1 is SGHRS and CDR2 is YFSETQ. The junction had 12 bases not matched to a gene; V was cut back by 0 bases and J by 4 bases. CDR3: CASSLGPVSGRRSDTQYF. For the CDR3, the DNA is TGCGCCAGCAGCTTGGGCCCGGTGAGCGGGAGGAGGTCAGATACGCAGTATTTT.

The J gene is TRBJ2-1, the V gene TRBV7-2; D gene uncertain. With 4 bases removed from V and 0 bases from J, the gap between germline ends came to 13 bases. The germline CDR1 and CDR2 sequences are SGHTA and FQGNSA. The CDR3 spans 16 residues. The CDR3 sequence: CASSSSRLSSYNEQFF. The CDR3 DNA reads as TGTGCCAGCAGCTCCTCCCGACTGAGCTCCTACAATGAGCAGTTCTTC.

The chain couples TRBV24-1 to TRBJ1-3; D ambiguous. The CDR3 runs to 12 residues. V lost 3 bases, J lost 4 bases, and 3 bases lay in between. The germline gives CDR1 KGHDR, CDR2 SFDVKD. The CDR3 loop is CATSDPGNTIYF. In nucleotides, the CDR3 is TGTGCCACCAGTGATCCGGGAAACACCATATATTTT.

The chain employs TRBV6-4 and TRBJ2-1; D not resolved. Deletions cut 3 bases from V and 0 bases from J, with 9 bases between. The CDR3 runs 15 residues. CDR1 is MRHNA and CDR2 is SNTAGT in the germline V gene. The CDR3 loop reads CASSEWENSYNEQFF. The CDR3 nucleotides are TGTGCCAGCAGTGAATGGGAAAACTCCTACAATGAGCAGTTCTTC.

This clone was counted a single time. The gene calls are TRBV7-9 and TRBJ1-1; 10 positions match TRBD1. The CDR3 has 14 amino acids. Trimming cost V 4 bases and J 4 bases; bases outside gene matches: 3. The V gene's germline CDR1 is SEHNR and CDR2 FQNEAQ (reference sequence). Here the CDR3 DNA reads TGTGCCAGCAGCTGGGGACAGGGGACCACTGAAGCTTTCTTT. Translated: CASSWGQGTTEAFF.

This clone was counted a single time. The genes are TRBV6-5 and TRBJ2-5, with D possibly matching TRBD1 (6 bases). Trimming took off 4 bases at V and 5 bases at J, with 17 bases between the two ends. This CDR3 region has 15 residues. Looked up from germline, CDR1 is MNHEY and CDR2 is SVGAGI. CDR3: CASSLRQALRETQYF. The CDR3 nucleotides read TGTGCCAGCAGTTTAAGACAGGCCCTGAGGGAGACCCAGTACTTC.

This chain joins TRBV7-3 and TRBJ2-3; a possible D gene is TRBD2 (6 bases). Germline V gene data show CDR1 as SGHTA and CDR2 as FQGTGA. Deletions cut 5 bases from V and 3 bases from J, with 18 bases between. The CDR3 loop spans 16 amino acids. The CDR3 nucleotides read TGTGCCAGCAGCCTCCTTGGGGGGAGAGGGACAGATACGCAGTATTTT. Protein sequence: CASSLLGGRGTDTQYF.

The chain employs TRBV7-8 and TRBJ1-1; weak D call: TRBD1 (5 bases). CDR1 and CDR2 (germline): SGHVS, FQNEAQ. The CDR3 is made up of 15 amino acids. Trimming pared 5 bases from V and 0 bases from J, leaving 13 bases between. The DNA for the CDR3 is TGTGCCAGCAGCAGAGCGGCGGGACTGAACACTGAAGCTTTCTTT. Translating gives CASSRAAGLNTEAFF.

The rearrangement joins TRBV13 to TRBJ2-1; tentatively, D is TRBD1 (5 bases). V lost 5 bases to trimming and J lost 3 bases, with 14 bases between them. The V gene's germline CDR1 is PRHDT and CDR2 FYEKMQ (reference sequence). The CDR3 sequence is 15 residues long. The CDR3 reads CASSTGRASYNEQFF. Here the CDR3 DNA reads TGTGCCAGCAGCACAGGCCGGGCTAGCTACAATGAGCAGTTCTTC.

The CDR3: CASSPQTVYNEQFF. CDR3 in DNA: TGTGCCAGTTCCCCTCAGACAGTCTACAATGAGCAGTTCTTC. The gene calls are TRBV19 and TRBJ2-1; D perhaps matches TRBD1 (5 bases). V dropped 8 bases and J dropped 3 bases, with 14 bases sitting between them. Germline CDR1 and CDR2: LNHDA and SQIVND (reference sequence). The CDR3 contains 14 residues.

As to this clone: The junction shows a germline mismatch at one end, possibly a read error. This chain links TRBV28 with TRBJ2-2, with 15 bases matching TRBD2. Germline lookup yields CDR1 MDHEN and CDR2 SYDVKM. CDR3 size: 17 residues. The CDR3 is CASSRGTSGRNAGELFF. CDR3 coding DNA: TGTGCCAGCAGCCGAGGGACTAGCGGGAGGAACGCCGGGGAGCTGTTTTTT.

The DNA of the CDR3 is TGTGCCAGTAGTGTCGGGACAGGGGAGACCCAGTACTTC. Protein sequence: CASSVGTGETQYF. The rearrangement links TRBV19 to TRBJ2-5; 9 nucleotides agree with TRBD1. The CDR3 spans 13 residues. In germline, CDR1 is LNHDA, CDR2 SQIVND (reference sequence). Trimming cost V 5 bases and J 5 bases; bases outside gene matches: 3.

On this clone: The sample carries other DNA sequences with the same CDR3. This CDR3 reads CASSSGQGPSYEQYF. In DNA form, the CDR3 reads TGTGCCAGCAGTTCCGGACAGGGGCCCTCCTACGAGCAGTACTTC. The chain combines TRBV28 with TRBJ2-7; 9 bases are a match to TRBD1. Germline V gene data show CDR1 as MDHEN and CDR2 as SYDVKM. The V and J ends lost 4 bases and 0 bases, in that order; junction bases with no gene match: 4. The CDR3 covers 15 residues.

The chain recombines TRBV27 with TRBJ1-3; D not resolved. The germline CDR1 and CDR2 sequences are MNHEY and SMNVEV (reference sequence). The V gene lost 6 bases and the J gene lost 1 base, with 7 bases spanning the gap. The CDR3 consists of 13 residues. DNA for the CDR3: TGTGCCAGCAGGGGCTCGTCTGGAAACACCATATATTTT. Encoded protein: CASRGSSGNTIYF.

The V gene is TRBV4-2, the J gene TRBJ2-3; 8 bases map to TRBD2. This CDR3 spans 16 amino acids. Unmatched junction bases numbered 9, after V lost 5 bases and J lost 2 bases. In germline, CDR1 is LGHNA, CDR2 YNFKEQ. The CDR3 here is CASSTRTSIATDTQYF. The CDR3 DNA follows: TGTGCCAGCAGCACCCGGACTAGCATAGCCACAGATACGCAGTATTTT.

In this sample, this clone turned up once. The genes are TRBV4-3 and TRBJ2-3, with 7 bases identical to TRBD2. The V gene end was trimmed by 8 bases and the J gene end by 4 bases; junction bases not matched to a gene: 9. The germline V gene has CDR1 LGHNA and CDR2 YSLEER. The CDR3 has 14 residues. CDR3 bases: TGCGCCAGCGCCCCCGGGGGGACCTCAGATACGCAGTATTTT. It translates to CASAPGGTSDTQYF.

The J gene is TRBJ2-7, the V gene TRBV5-1; 10 bases map to TRBD2. This CDR3 region has 16 residues. V trimming: 0 bases; J trimming: 2 bases; junction bases outside the gene matches: 5. Looked up from germline, CDR1 is SGHRS and CDR2 is YFSETQ. As DNA, the CDR3 is TGCGCCAGCAGCTTGGCCCTAGCGGGAGAGACCTACGAGCAGTACTTC. It codes for CASSLALAGETYEQYF.

The V and J genes are TRBV6-1 and TRBJ1-3; the D is unclear. The ends were cut back, 2 bases at V and 2 bases at J, with 7 bases in the middle. CDR3 size: 14 residues. Looked up from germline, CDR1 is MNHNS and CDR2 is SASEGT. The CDR3 is CASSELPAGNTIYF. CDR3 DNA: TGTGCCAGCAGTGAACTCCCAGCTGGAAACACCATATATTTT.

This clone has just one count. The chain joins TRBV28 to TRBJ1-1; TRBD1 agrees at 8 bases. Germline loops: CDR1 MDHEN, CDR2 SYDVKM. J was trimmed by 0 bases and V by 5 bases; bases with no gene match: 8. This CDR3 region has 16 residues. CDR3 in amino acids: CASSHRDRTLNTEAFF. The DNA of the CDR3 is TGTGCCAGCAGTCACCGGGACAGGACCCTGAACACTGAAGCTTTCTTT.

The chain links TRBV9 to TRBJ1-6; D is uncertain. The CDR3 runs 14 residues. V lost 5 bases and J 5 bases, leaving 11 bases between the germline ends. CDR1 is SGDLS, CDR2 YYNGEE, per germline. CDR3 residues: CASSRTPDNSPLHF. In DNA form, the CDR3 reads TGTGCCAGCAGTCGGACGCCGGATAATTCACCCCTCCACTTT.